The entry below gives a single T cell receptor (beta chain) sequence along with its context. The data were obtained in a study of T cells expressing NK-cell markers. The CDR3 covers 18 residues. Germline V CDR1 and CDR2: SGHAT, FQNNGV. After re-calling the 5' RACE reads, TCRdb lists one entry per CDR3 protein, DNA absent. The ten most abundant clones cover under 6.5% of a sample with fewer than 400,000 distinct CDR3 sequences. V gene TRBV11-2 combines with J gene TRBJ2-1; TCRdb lists TRBD1, though no DNA is available to test this call. The material sequenced was blood T cells: a sorted CD56 or NKG2C T cell subset, CD4+ or CD8+ T cells, or bulk PBMC T cells (not recorded which). The clonotype originates from a man aged 18 to 70 in good health. This chain's CDR3 is CASSSPWGRFPSYNEQFF.